This T cell receptor (beta chain) was recorded in a study of blood T cell repertoires in COVID-19. Study-wide context: The United States, Italy and Spain were the sources of the acute and convalescent COVID-19 samples.

Sequenced by immunoSEQ multiplex PCR; TCRdb stores in-frame clones only, minus some. The sample lists approximately 250,000 clones, about 83% occurring once. Germline V gene data show CDR1 as MNHEY and CDR2 as SMNVEV (reference sequence). Losses at the gene ends were 5 bases for V and 5 bases for J; bases not matched to a gene: 8. The CDR3 spans 15 residues. Sample: peripheral blood. The chain uses TRBV27 and TRBJ2-1, with 8 positions matching TRBD1. The clonotype was recovered from a human donor in a cohort sampled during active COVID-19. For the CDR3, the DNA is TGTGCCAGCAGTGAAGAAGGGACAGGTCACAATGAGCAGTTCTTC. Residues: CASSEEGTGHNEQFF.